The 9 T cell receptor beta chains given below trace back to one sample, sequenced in a study of blood T cell repertoires in COVID-19. Clones were sequenced by immunoSEQ multiplex PCR, and TCRdb holds only the in-frame ones, with some missing. This repertoire shows more than 200,000 clones, roughly 90% found once; its top ten account for under 2%. The sequenced sample was peripheral blood. All receptors come from a man aged 65 to 79 with acute or convalescent COVID-19.

The chain couples TRBV10-3 to TRBJ1-2; D gene uncertain. Between the trimmed V and J ends, which lost 2 bases and 2 bases, there was a span of 9 bases. This CDR3 has 14 residues. Germline CDR1 and CDR2: ENHRY and SYGVKD. In nucleotides, the CDR3 is TGTGCCATCAGTGAGGTCAATTCCAACTATGGCTACACCTTC. It yields the protein CAISEVNSNYGYTF.

The chain joins TRBV5-1 to TRBJ1-3, with D perhaps matching TRBD1 (5 bases). The CDR3 loop spans 16 amino acids. Trimming pared 0 bases from V and 0 bases from J, leaving 10 bases between. Germline values: CDR1 SGHRS, CDR2 YFSETQ. The CDR3 loop reads CASSLEGLTSGNTIYF. CDR3 bases: TGCGCCAGCAGCTTGGAGGGACTGACCTCTGGAAACACCATATATTTT.

The chain combines TRBV11-1 with TRBJ1-4; the D is unclear. With 1 base removed from V and 10 bases from J, the gap between germline ends came to 10 bases. CDR1 is SGHAT, CDR2 FQDESV, per germline (reference sequence). CDR3 length: 13 residues. This chain's CDR3 is CASSLEPTGKLFF. In DNA form, the CDR3 reads TGTGCCAGCAGCTTAGAACCCACGGGAAAACTGTTTTTT.

This clone showed up just once. This chain uses TRBV7-9 with TRBJ2-1, with TRBD2 matching over 8 bases. V trimming: 1 base; J trimming: 6 bases; junction bases outside the gene matches: 8. CDR1 and CDR2 from the germline V gene are SEHNR and FQNEAQ (reference sequence). The CDR3 sequence is 16 residues long. Written as DNA, the CDR3 is TGTGCCAGCAGCTTAGGCAGCGGGAGACGGCTCAATGAGCAGTTCTTC. Amino acids: CASSLGSGRRLNEQFF.

The chain uses TRBV27 and TRBJ2-1; TRBD1 aligns across 11 bases. The length of the CDR3 is 15 residues. After removal of 6 bases from V and 4 bases from J, the junction contained 5 bases not matched to a gene. Germline assignment: CDR1 MNHEY and CDR2 SMNVEV (reference sequence). CDR3 sequence (DNA): TGTGCCAGCAGCCAGGACAGGGGGCAGTACAATGAGCAGTTCTTC. Translated: CASSQDRGQYNEQFF.

The rearrangement uses TRBV12-3 or TRBV12-4 and TRBJ1-1, with D possibly TRBD1 on 5 matching bases. This CDR3 has 11 amino acids. The germline V and J ends were trimmed by 7 bases and 7 bases, with 10 bases remaining between them. CDR3 nucleotides: TGTGCCAGCACCCTGGGGGGTGAAGCTTTCTTT. Translation gives CASTLGGEAFF.

The rearrangement uses TRBV7-6 and TRBJ2-7; TRBD1 matches 7 bases. The junction had 10 bases not matched to a gene; V was cut back by 5 bases and J by 3 bases. The CDR3 consists of 15 residues. Germline CDR1 SGHVS, CDR2 FNYEAQ. CDR3 DNA sequence: TGTGCCAGCAGCCCCCGGGACAGAGGTCTCTACGAGCAGTACTTC. Its translation is CASSPRDRGLYEQYF.

The chain carries TRBV19 and TRBJ2-6, with D maybe TRBD1 (6 bases). This CDR3 has 17 residues. CDR1 is LNHDA and CDR2 is SQIVND in the germline V gene (reference sequence). The ends were cut back, 5 bases at V and 0 bases at J, with 14 bases in the middle. CDR3 nucleotide sequence: TGTGCCAGTAGTGGGGGACAACTTAGCTCTGGGGCCAACGTCCTGACTTTC. Translating gives CASSGGQLSSGANVLTF.

The chain uses TRBV29-1 and TRBJ2-1, with unresolved D. Germline values: CDR1 SQVTM, CDR2 ANQGSEA. Trimming removed 5 bases at V and 3 bases at J, with 8 bases between. The CDR3 has 12 residues. The CDR3 reads CSVFRVYNEQFF. The CDR3 bases are TGCAGCGTTTTTCGGGTCTACAATGAGCAGTTCTTC.